The 17 T cell receptor beta chains listed next were all sequenced from one sample in a study of blood T cell repertoires in COVID-19. Assay used: immunoSEQ multiplex PCR; TCRdb lists only in-frame clones, some missing. The sample lists roughly 200,000 clones; 84% were seen once. The sequenced material came from peripheral blood. The source of these receptors is a woman aged 70-85 years with active or convalescent COVID-19.

V gene TRBV5-1 combines with J gene TRBJ1-1; 8 bases line up with TRBD1. The CDR3 totals 16 residues. The germline gives CDR1 SGHRS, CDR2 YFSETQ. V gave up 4 bases and J gave up 4 bases; unmatched junction bases: 12. The CDR3 protein is CASSLTGTGVGTEAFF. The CDR3 coding sequence is TGCGCCAGCAGCCTAACCGGGACAGGTGTAGGCACTGAAGCTTTCTTT.

V and J are TRBV15 and TRBJ2-7; D gene unclear. The CDR3 is made up of 13 amino acids. Deletions cut 1 base from V and 2 bases from J, with 6 bases between. CDR1 and CDR2 (germline): LNHNV, YYDKDF (reference sequence). The CDR3 loop reads CATSRGAPYEQYF. CDR3 nucleotides: TGTGCCACCAGCAGAGGGGCACCCTACGAGCAGTACTTC.

The J gene is TRBJ2-1, the V gene TRBV15; the match to TRBD2 covers 8 bases. Losses at the gene ends were 4 bases for V and 0 bases for J; bases not matched to a gene: 5. There are 16 residues in the CDR3. Looked up from germline, CDR1 is LNHNV and CDR2 is YYDKDF (reference sequence). The CDR3 nucleotides read TGTGCCACCAGCACCCCGGGGGGGGACTCCTACAATGAGCAGTTCTTC. This codes for CATSTPGGDSYNEQFF.

There are a few counts of this clone. V and J are TRBV5-4 and TRBJ1-1, with 9 nucleotides matching TRBD1. The CDR3 is made up of 16 amino acids. The V gene end was trimmed by 0 bases and the J gene end by 6 bases; junction bases not matched to a gene: 9. The germline V gene encodes CDR1 SGHNT and CDR2 YYREEE (reference sequence). The CDR3 region is CASSLAGTGRLAEAFF. The CDR3 coding sequence is TGTGCCAGCAGCTTGGCCGGGACAGGGCGCCTCGCTGAAGCTTTCTTT.

V gene TRBV6-2 or TRBV6-3 combines with J gene TRBJ2-1; D gene uncertain. This CDR3 contains 14 residues. CDR1 MNHEY and CDR2 SVGEGT come from the germline V gene. Trimming removed 2 bases at V and 4 bases at J, with 9 bases between. The CDR3 bases are TGTGCCAGCAGTTACCACCGAGAGTACAATGAGCAGTTCTTC. Amino acid sequence: CASSYHREYNEQFF.

Here the CDR3 reads CASTPPGIYEQYF. The CDR3 nucleotides are TGTGCCAGCACCCCCCCAGGGATTTACGAGCAGTACTTC. V usage is TRBV28 and J usage is TRBJ2-7; a weak D match, TRBD1 (5 bases). Trimming removed 7 bases at V and 4 bases at J, with 14 bases between. Germline V gene data show CDR1 as MDHEN and CDR2 as SYDVKM. The CDR3 sequence is 13 residues long.

The rearrangement links TRBV28 to TRBJ2-7; 10 bases are shared with TRBD1. The J segment lost 3 bases and the V segment lost 4 bases, leaving 9 bases of the junction unmatched. This CDR3 has 16 residues. Per the germline V gene, CDR1 is MDHEN and CDR2 is SYDVKM. The CDR3: CASSSSGQGLGYEQYF. The CDR3 bases are TGTGCCAGCAGTTCCTCGGGACAGGGGCTCGGCTACGAGCAGTACTTC.

This CDR3 is CASSVGGSFPYEQYF. Here the CDR3 DNA reads TGTGCCAGCAGCGTAGGTGGGAGTTTCCCCTACGAGCAGTACTTC. The chain links TRBV9 to TRBJ2-7; D is perhaps TRBD2 (5 bases). CDR1 SGDLS and CDR2 YYNGEE come from the germline V gene. With 0 bases removed from V and 2 bases from J, the gap between germline ends came to 12 bases. The CDR3 runs to 15 residues.

J is TRBJ2-1 and V is TRBV24-1; 12 bases match TRBD2. V lost 7 bases, J lost 6 bases, and 6 bases stayed unmatched. The CDR3 spans 15 residues. The germline CDR1 and CDR2 sequences are KGHDR and SFDVKD. DNA for the CDR3: TGTGCCACCAGCCCTAGCGGGAGGGCCCGCAATGAGCAGTTCTTC. Amino acids: CATSPSGRARNEQFF.

The genes are TRBV5-3 and TRBJ1-1; D not resolved. TRBV5-3 is given ORF status, its function remaining uncertain. V lost 1 base to trimming and J lost 6 bases, with 13 bases between them. The CDR3 is 14 amino acids. The DNA for the CDR3 is TGTGCCAGAAGCTTGAGCGATTTAGTGCCTGAAGCTTTCTTT. Its translation: CARSLSDLVPEAFF.

V usage is TRBV5-4 and J usage is TRBJ2-3; the D gene is possibly TRBD2 (5 bases). Deletions cut 2 bases from V and 4 bases from J, with 14 bases between. This CDR3 has 15 amino acids. Germline V lookup: CDR1 SGHNT, CDR2 YYREEE (reference sequence). CDR3 sequence (DNA): TGTGCCAGCAGCTTCCGGCGTCTGGGAGCAGATACGCAGTATTTT. Translation: CASSFRRLGADTQYF.

The CDR3 loop reads CASSLARDEQYF. CDR3 sequence (DNA): TGTGCCAGCAGCTTGGCCCGCGACGAGCAGTACTTC. The genes are TRBV5-5 and TRBJ2-7; D unclear. The CDR3 is 12 residues long. Between the trimmed V and J ends, which lost 0 bases and 5 bases, there was a span of 6 bases. CDR1 is SGHKS and CDR2 is YYEKEE in the germline V gene (reference sequence).

This chain joins TRBV15 and TRBJ1-1; unclear D gene. Trimming took 0 bases from V and 6 from J, leaving 11 bases between them. The CDR3 length is 14 residues. The V gene's germline CDR1 is LNHNV and CDR2 YYDKDF (reference sequence). The CDR3 here is CATSRDFRPPEAFF. The CDR3 DNA reads TGTGCCACCAGCAGAGATTTCAGGCCGCCTGAAGCTTTCTTT. Full variable domain (remainder filled in from reference TRBV15 and TRBJ1-1): DAMVIQNPRYQVTQFGKPVTLSCSQTLNHNVMYWYQQKSSQAPKLLFHYYDKDFNNEADTPDNFQSRRPNTSFCFLDIRSPGLGDTAMYLCATSRDFRPPEAFFGQGTRLTVV.

The chain couples TRBV4-1 to TRBJ2-7; 11 nucleotides match TRBD2. V shed 2 bases, J shed 6 bases, and the junction held 12 bases outside the gene matches. The CDR3 is 17 amino acids. From germline, CDR1 is MGHRA and CDR2 YSYEKL. DNA of the CDR3: TGCGCCAGCAGCCAATACTCACTAGCGGGAGTTACCGGCGAGCAGTACTTC. Translation gives CASSQYSLAGVTGEQYF.

V is TRBV18 and J is TRBJ1-1; 12 positions match TRBD1. The CDR3 consists of 18 residues. Per germline, CDR1 KGHSH and CDR2 LQKENI. V was pared by 3 bases and J by 0 bases, with 8 bases of the junction left unmatched. CDR3 residues: CASSPPGDRGPLNTEAFF. The DNA for the CDR3 is TGTGCCAGCTCACCCCCGGGGGACAGGGGGCCTCTGAACACTGAAGCTTTCTTT.

The sample holds a few counts of this clone. J is TRBJ2-7 and V is TRBV27, with 7 bases matching TRBD2. This CDR3 region has 18 residues. V lost 0 bases to trimming and J lost 2 bases; unmatched junction nucleotides: 13. Germline CDR1 is MNHEY and CDR2 is SMNVEV (reference sequence). The CDR3 is CASSLSPPLAALTYEQYF. The CDR3 DNA reads TGTGCCAGCAGTTTATCCCCCCCTCTAGCGGCCTTAACCTACGAGCAGTACTTC.

This clone was counted many times. V is TRBV11-2 and J is TRBJ1-3; D may be TRBD1 (5 bases). Deletions cut 1 base from V and 0 bases from J, with 10 bases between. There are 16 residues in the CDR3. Germline assignment: CDR1 SGHAT and CDR2 FQNNGV. The CDR3, as DNA: TGTGCCAGCAGCTTAGCCACGGGACTCTCTGGAAACACCATATATTTT. Amino acids: CASSLATGLSGNTIYF.